Presented here are 29 T cell receptor beta chains from one specimen sequenced in a study of T cell changes during pregnancy in multiple sclerosis. Clones were read by immunoSEQ multiplex PCR, and TCRdb kept only the in-frame ones, dropping some. The sample carries about 58,000 clones, about 90% recorded once. Specimen: CD4+ T cells from peripheral blood mononuclear cells, collected after pregnancy. The origin of the receptors is a female donor in good health, enrolled as a control in a pregnancy study.

This clone was picked up one time. The gene calls are TRBV4-3 and TRBJ2-3; possible D gene TRBD2, 7 bases. The CDR3 is 19 amino acids. Deletions cut 0 bases from V and 6 bases from J, with 25 bases between. Germline CDR1 and CDR2: LGHNA and YSLEER. The CDR3 DNA is TGCGCCAGCAGCCAAGATGGGGCGCGGGGGCGGAGGGGTTGGGATACGCAGTATTTT. It yields the protein CASSQDGARGRRGWDTQYF.

This chain connects TRBV2 to TRBJ2-2; D possibly corresponds to TRBD1 (5 bases). With 6 bases removed from V and 6 bases from J, the gap between germline ends came to 11 bases. CDR1 is SNHLY, CDR2 FYNNEI, per germline. This CDR3 contains 13 residues. The CDR3 sequence: CASSSDIAGELFF. CDR3 in DNA: TGTGCCAGCAGCTCGGACATCGCCGGGGAGCTGTTTTTT.

The V gene is TRBV19, the J gene TRBJ2-7; D is perhaps TRBD2 (5 bases). CDR1 is LNHDA, CDR2 SQIVND, per germline (reference sequence). The CDR3 runs to 12 residues. V lost 9 bases to trimming and J lost 11 bases, with 20 bases between them. The CDR3: CASEPNRTVKYF. The CDR3 DNA follows: TGTGCCAGCGAACCAAACCGGACTGTAAAGTACTTC.

This chain connects TRBV4-2 to TRBJ2-5; 7 bases line up with TRBD1. This CDR3 has 18 residues. Looked up from germline, CDR1 is LGHNA and CDR2 is YNFKEQ. The V and J ends lost 0 bases and 1 base, in that order; junction bases with no gene match: 11. The CDR3 protein is CASSQDFGLNRGQETQYF. In DNA form, the CDR3 reads TGTGCCAGCAGCCAAGATTTCGGGCTAAACAGGGGCCAAGAGACCCAGTACTTC.

CDR3 DNA sequence: TGTGCCAGCAGCTTAACAATCTCGGGGTACAATGAGCAGTTCTTC. This gives the protein CASSLTISGYNEQFF. This chain connects TRBV7-3 to TRBJ2-1; D possibly corresponds to TRBD2 (5 bases). CDR3 length: 15 amino acids. The V gene's germline CDR1 is SGHTA and CDR2 FQGTGA. V lost 0 bases and J lost 4, with 10 bases in between. Combining the CDR3 with reference TRBV7-3 and TRBJ2-1 gives the whole variable domain GAGVSQTPSNKVTEKGKYVELRCDPISGHTALYWYRQSLGQGPEFLIYFQGTGAADDSGLPNDRFFAVRPEGSVSTLKIQRTERGDSAVYLCASSLTISGYNEQFFGPGTRLTVL.

This chain joins TRBV2 and TRBJ1-2, with D uncertain. Germline-derived CDR1 and CDR2 are SNHLY and FYNNEI. V lost 3 bases, J lost 7 bases, and 12 bases lay in between. The CDR3 totals 13 residues. The CDR3 region has the DNA TGTGCCAGCAGTGAGGCCCCTTCCGCTGGCTACACCTTC. Its translation: CASSEAPSAGYTF.

Worth noting for this clone: Other DNA sequences in the sample encode the same CDR3. The chain is built from TRBV19 and TRBJ1-6; the D is unclear. The V gene's germline CDR1 is LNHDA and CDR2 SQIVND (reference sequence). The CDR3 runs to 14 residues. V was trimmed by 1 base and J by 8 bases, leaving 9 bases between them. The DNA of the CDR3 is TGTGCCAGTAGTATAGGGGAGGGAGATTCACCCCTCCACTTT. Protein: CASSIGEGDSPLHF.

V usage is TRBV2 and J usage is TRBJ1-5; D is unresolved. CDR1 and CDR2 (germline): SNHLY, FYNNEI. Trimming stripped 5 bases from V and 4 bases from J, with 6 bases between. The CDR3 covers 12 residues. Written as DNA, the CDR3 is TGTGCCAGCAGTCCAATTAATCAGCCCCAGCATTTT. Translating gives CASSPINQPQHF.

The chain employs TRBV7-2 and TRBJ1-5; the D is unclear. V lost 5 bases and J lost 4, with 12 bases in between. Germline CDR1 SGHTA, CDR2 FQGNSA. This CDR3 region has 14 residues. The CDR3: CASSPQLFNQPQHF. In DNA, the CDR3 is TGTGCCAGCAGCCCCCAACTCTTTAATCAGCCCCAGCATTTT.

The chain links TRBV6-1 to TRBJ2-5, with TRBD2 identical over 7 bases. J was trimmed by 7 bases and V by 10 bases; bases with no gene match: 12. Germline V gene data show CDR1 as MNHNS and CDR2 as SASEGT. The CDR3 runs to 13 residues. The CDR3 region is CATLSGARVTQYF. CDR3 nucleotide sequence: TGTGCCACCTTGAGCGGGGCGCGGGTGACCCAGTACTTC.

This chain links TRBV5-1 with TRBJ2-7, with TRBD1 matching over 9 bases. With 4 bases clipped from V and 2 bases from J, the junction kept 7 bases outside the gene matches. This CDR3 contains 15 residues. Germline CDR1 reads SGHRS; CDR2 reads YFSETQ. The CDR3 protein is CASSGVWDRAYEQYF. DNA for the CDR3: TGCGCCAGCAGCGGGGTTTGGGACAGGGCCTACGAGCAGTACTTC. The full variable domain, its missing parts supplied by reference TRBV5-1 and TRBJ2-7, is KAGVTQTPRYLIKTRGQQVTLSCSPISGHRSVSWYQQTPGQGLQFLFEYFSETQRNKGNFPGRFSGRQFSNSRSEMNVSTLELGDSALYLCASSGVWDRAYEQYFGPGTRLTVT.

The genes are TRBV7-6 and TRBJ2-5; 11 positions match TRBD2. The J segment lost 0 bases and the V segment lost 5 bases, leaving 8 bases of the junction unmatched. CDR1 is SGHVS, CDR2 FNYEAQ, per germline. The CDR3 has 17 amino acids. The CDR3 DNA reads as TGTGCCAGCAGCCTCCGACTAGCGGGGAGCAACCAAGAGACCCAGTACTTC. This codes for CASSLRLAGSNQETQYF. The full variable domain, with the rest looked up from reference TRBV7-6 and TRBJ2-5, is GAGVSQSPRYKVTKRGQDVALRCDPISGHVSLYWYRQALGQGPEFLTYFNYEAQQDKSGLPNDRFSAERPEGSISTLTIQRTEQRDSAMYRCASSLRLAGSNQETQYFGPGTRLLVL.

This clone was picked up one time. The CDR3 sequence is CASSLGGRGIDNEKLFF. The CDR3, as DNA: TGTGCCAGCAGCTTAGGAGGCAGGGGTATCGATAATGAAAAACTGTTTTTT. The chain recombines TRBV7-6 with TRBJ1-4, with a tentative D call TRBD1 (6 bases). Germline V lookup: CDR1 SGHVS, CDR2 FNYEAQ. The ends were cut back, 1 base at V and 4 bases at J, with 16 bases in the middle. This CDR3 region has 17 residues. The whole variable domain, remainder taken from reference TRBV7-6 and TRBJ1-4, is GAGVSQSPRYKVTKRGQDVALRCDPISGHVSLYWYRQALGQGPEFLTYFNYEAQQDKSGLPNDRFSAERPEGSISTLTIQRTEQRDSAMYRCASSLGGRGIDNEKLFFGSGTQLSVL.

The sample holds one count of this clone. DNA of the CDR3: TGTGCCTGGAGCGCAGCGGTGAGCAATCAGCCCCAGCATTTT. Residues: CAWSAAVSNQPQHF. The rearrangement joins TRBV30 to TRBJ1-5, with unresolved D. This CDR3 region has 14 residues. Per germline, CDR1 GTSNPN and CDR2 SVGIG (reference sequence). Trimming pared 3 bases from V and 1 base from J, leaving 10 bases between.

This clone was seen once. The chain recombines TRBV9 with TRBJ1-3; D unresolved. CDR3 size: 16 residues. The V gene's germline CDR1 is SGDLS and CDR2 YYNGEE. Deletions cut 3 bases from V and 0 bases from J, with 13 bases between. The CDR3 DNA is TGTGCCAGCAGCGGAGGAAGTAAGTTCTCTGGAAACACCATATATTTT. This translates into CASSGGSKFSGNTIYF.

This sequence joins TRBV5-1 and TRBJ2-1; D is perhaps TRBD1 (5 bases). This CDR3 spans 18 amino acids. V lost 4 bases and J lost 0, with 20 bases in between. CDR1 and CDR2 (germline): SGHRS, YFSETQ. In DNA form, the CDR3 reads TGCGCCAGCAGCCCGCCCTACCGACAGTCAGACTCCTACAATGAGCAGTTCTTC. It specifies CASSPPYRQSDSYNEQFF.

The rearrangement joins TRBV4-3 to TRBJ1-2, with 11 bases lining up with TRBD1. Per the germline V gene, CDR1 is LGHNA and CDR2 is YSLEER. The V gene end was trimmed by 1 base and the J gene end by 8 bases; junction bases not matched to a gene: 6. The CDR3 is made up of 15 amino acids. The CDR3 loop is CASSQAGTGGRGYTF. Written as DNA, the CDR3 is TGCGCCAGCAGCCAAGCTGGGACAGGGGGTAGGGGCTACACCTTC.

This rearrangement joins TRBV2 to TRBJ2-7, with D perhaps matching TRBD1 (6 bases). The CDR3 is made up of 12 amino acids. Germline values: CDR1 SNHLY, CDR2 FYNNEI. The V gene lost 5 bases and the J gene lost 6 bases, with 11 bases spanning the gap. The CDR3 coding sequence is TGTGCCAGCAGTACGGACAGCGGCGAGCAGTACTTC. It codes for CASSTDSGEQYF.

This clone was recorded only once. The chain couples TRBV25-1 to TRBJ2-7, with TRBD1 identical over 8 bases. The trim removed 1 base at V and 2 bases at J, leaving 7 bases unmatched. Germline V gene data show CDR1 as MGHDK and CDR2 as SYGVNS. CDR3 size: 16 residues. The CDR3 protein is CASSESRQGHPYEQYF. The CDR3 DNA follows: TGTGCCAGCAGTGAATCAAGACAGGGGCATCCCTACGAGCAGTACTTC.

The chain recombines TRBV6-1 with TRBJ1-4; 7 bases line up with TRBD1. The length of the CDR3 is 15 residues. With 5 bases clipped from V and 3 bases from J, the junction kept 6 bases outside the gene matches. The germline V gene encodes CDR1 MNHNS and CDR2 SASEGT. The CDR3 sequence is CASSTRQGANEKLFF. CDR3 in DNA: TGTGCCAGCAGTACGCGACAGGGAGCTAATGAAAAACTGTTTTTT.

The chain has TRBV9 and TRBJ2-3; 7 bases align to TRBD2. The CDR3 consists of 15 residues. Germline values: CDR1 SGDLS, CDR2 YYNGEE. V shed 3 bases and J 5 bases; nucleotides not matched to a gene: 9. The CDR3 protein is CASSAQAGLGDTQYF. CDR3 DNA: TGTGCCAGCAGCGCCCAAGCGGGACTTGGAGATACGCAGTATTTT.

The V call is TRBV7-2, the J call TRBJ2-3, with D maybe TRBD2 (7 bases). The CDR3 is 19 residues long. The V gene's germline CDR1 is SGHTA and CDR2 FQGNSA. Trimming pared 5 bases from V and 1 base from J, leaving 25 bases between. The CDR3 sequence: CASSLGGGFRGSGTDTQYF. For the CDR3, the DNA is TGTGCCAGCAGCCTAGGGGGGGGATTCCGCGGGAGCGGCACAGATACGCAGTATTTT. Complete variable domain (other parts from reference TRBV7-2 and TRBJ2-3): GAGVSQSPSNKVTEKGKDVELRCDPISGHTALYWYRQSLGQGLEFLIYFQGNSAPDKSGLPSDRFSAERTGGSVSTLTIQRTQQEDSAVYLCASSLGGGFRGSGTDTQYFGPGTRLTVL.

Here the CDR3 reads CASSLLDRDGEAFF. The CDR3 nucleotides read TGTGCCAGCAGCTTACTCGACAGGGACGGTGAAGCTTTCTTT. The chain uses TRBV5-6 and TRBJ1-1; 7 bases fit TRBD1. V trimming: 2 bases; J trimming: 7 bases; junction bases outside the gene matches: 8. Germline CDR1 reads SGHDT; CDR2 reads YYEEEE. This CDR3 has 14 residues.

This chain joins TRBV5-6 and TRBJ1-3, with 9 bases fitting TRBD1. Germline V gene sequence: CDR1 SGHDT, CDR2 YYEEEE. CDR3 size: 17 residues. With 7 bases clipped from V and 2 bases from J, the junction kept 13 bases outside the gene matches. In DNA, the CDR3 is TGTGCCAGCGAGGCGATCGGGACAGGGTTTACTGGAAACACCATATATTTT. Protein product: CASEAIGTGFTGNTIYF.

The chain carries TRBV7-9 and TRBJ2-1; 7 bases map to TRBD2. Germline V CDR1 and CDR2: SEHNR, FQNEAQ (reference sequence). Trimming cost V 2 bases and J 1 base; bases outside gene matches: 8. The CDR3 has 17 amino acids. The CDR3 reads CASSLYVTGGSYNEQFF. The CDR3 DNA reads as TGTGCCAGCAGCTTATATGTAACGGGGGGTTCCTACAATGAGCAGTTCTTC. Full variable domain (missing parts from reference TRBV7-9 and TRBJ2-1): DTGVSQNPRHKITKRGQNVTFRCDPISEHNRLYWYRQTLGQGPEFLTYFQNEAQLEKSRLLSDRFSAERPKGSFSTLEIQRTEQGDSAMYLCASSLYVTGGSYNEQFFGPGTRLTVL.

The chain joins TRBV6-5 to TRBJ2-7; possibly TRBD1 for D (7 bases). Germline V lookup: CDR1 MNHEY, CDR2 SVGAGI. There are 15 residues in the CDR3. V shed 0 bases and J shed 3 bases, with 12 bases lying between them. The CDR3 DNA is TGTGCCAGCAGTTACTCGAGTCAGGGGGGCTACGAGCAGTACTTC. It encodes CASSYSSQGGYEQYF.

The chain combines TRBV9 with TRBJ2-2, with 10 bases that match TRBD1. Trimming at V came to 6 bases and at J to 5 bases, leaving 10 bases not matched to a gene. There are 16 residues in the CDR3. CDR1 is SGDLS, CDR2 YYNGEE, per germline. The CDR3 sequence is CASMPPGQGNTGELFF. CDR3 DNA: TGTGCCAGCATGCCACCGGGACAGGGGAATACCGGGGAGCTGTTTTTT.

V gene TRBV5-1 combines with J gene TRBJ1-2; 8 bases line up with TRBD1. Looked up from germline, CDR1 is SGHRS and CDR2 is YFSETQ. This CDR3 has 13 residues. V lost 5 bases and J lost 5; bases outside the gene matches: 5. The CDR3 nucleotides read TGCGCCAGCAGACCGGGACAGGTTTATGGCTACACCTTC. It yields the protein CASRPGQVYGYTF.

This sequence joins TRBV9 and TRBJ1-1, with D hard to call. Germline-derived CDR1 and CDR2 are SGDLS and YYNGEE. V dropped 0 bases and J dropped 1 base, with 7 bases sitting between them. This CDR3 has 14 residues. The CDR3 nucleotides read TGTGCCAGCAGCGTAGGTCCAGAGAACACTGAAGCTTTCTTT. Translation gives CASSVGPENTEAFF. Full variable domain (missing parts from reference TRBV9 and TRBJ1-1): DSGVTQTPKHLITATGQRVTLRCSPRSGDLSVYWYQQSLDQGLQFLIQYYNGEERAKGNILERFSAQQFPDLHSELNLSSLELGDSALYFCASSVGPENTEAFFGQGTRLTVV.